Listed below are T cell receptor beta chains from one sample, sequenced in a study of blood T cells in healthy people across ages. TCRdb ran MiXCR on the 5' RACE reads and lists one entry per CDR3 protein. Here the sample spans about 800,000 distinct CDR3 sequences, more than 20% being singletons. This sample also appeared in a second study, on T cells of mothers and their children.

What was sequenced was blood. The receptors shown here come from a boy aged 10-17 years in good health. Each CDR3 is given with its conserved first and last residue. Each record gives: J gene, V gene, D gene, clone size, CDR3 DNA, CDR3 protein. D genes are given only for firm matches. Expanded clones get a size class; other rows say once, few or many, or leave the size out.

TRBJ2-7 | TRBV28 | - | few | TGTGCCAGCAGTTTAGATTTGGGACTCAGCTCCTACGAGCAGTACTTC | CASSLDLGLSSYEQYF
TRBJ1-4 | TRBV13 | - | - | TGTGCCAGCAGCCCGCACAGGGAGGTCGGGGAAAAACTGTTTTTT | CASSPHREVGEKLFF
TRBJ1-2 | TRBV10-3 | - | - | TGTGCCATCAGTGGAAGGCAGGGATCCAACTATGGCTACACCTTC | CAISGRQGSNYGYTF
TRBJ2-5 | TRBV12-3/TRBV12-4 | - | - | TGTGCCAGCAGTGCTTCCGATGGAGAGACCCAGTACTTC | CASSASDGETQYF
TRBJ1-3 | TRBV2 | - | few | TGTGCCAGCAGTGCATTTTCGGGGAGCGGAAACACCATATATTTT | CASSAFSGSGNTIYF
TRBJ1-4 | TRBV3-1 | - | - | TGTGCCAGCAGCCGCTCTCTGCCAGGTTCCTCAGGGGAAAAACTGTTTTTT | CASSRSLPGSSGEKLFF
TRBJ2-1 | TRBV7-9 | TRBD2 | once | TGTGCCAGCAGCTCCTCGCTGGCTAGCGGGGGGGTTTTGAATGAGCAGTTCTTC | CASSSSLASGGVLNEQFF
TRBJ2-7 | TRBV9 | - | few | TGTGCCAGCAGCGTAGGCTCAAACTCCTACGAGCAGTACTTC | CASSVGSNSYEQYF
TRBJ2-6 | TRBV6-6 | - | - | TGTGCCAGCCGGGTATACTCTGGGGCCAACGTCCTGACTTTC | CASRVYSGANVLTF
TRBJ2-1 | TRBV9 | - | - | TGTGCCAGCAGCGTCGGACTTCCTAAGGGGAATGAGCAGTTCTTC | CASSVGLPKGNEQFF
TRBJ2-1 | TRBV20-1 | - | few | TGCAGTGCTAGAAGTCAGGGGTCCTACAATGAGCAGTTCTTC | CSARSQGSYNEQFF
TRBJ2-7 | TRBV13 | TRBD2 | few | TGTGCCAGCGGCATAGCGGGAGGGTTGGCCTACGAGCAGTACTTC | CASGIAGGLAYEQYF
TRBJ2-1 | TRBV7-9 | TRBD2 | - | TGTGCCAGCAGTGGACTAGCGGGGGGGGTCTCCTACAATGAGCAGTTCTTC | CASSGLAGGVSYNEQFF
TRBJ2-5 | TRBV6-5 | - | few | TGTGCCAGCAGTTACTCGAGGGCGGGGACAGATAAGAGAACCCAGTACTTC | CASSYSRAGTDKRTQYF
TRBJ2-5 | TRBV25-1 | - | few | TGTGCCGGCAGTGAATACGATTTTAGAAGGGAGGAGCAGTACTTC | CAGSEYDFRREEQYF
TRBJ2-2 | TRBV9 | - | few | TGTGCCAGCAGCGTAGGGGACCCAACCGGGGAGCTGTTTTTT | CASSVGDPTGELFF
TRBJ2-1 | TRBV4-3 | - | few | TGCGCCAGCAGCCCCGGGGACTCAAGCTGGAATGAGCAGTTCTTC | CASSPGDSSWNEQFF
TRBJ2-7 | TRBV7-2 | TRBD1 | few | TGTGCCAGCAGCTTTAGGGGGACAGGTTTCTCCTACGAGCAGTACTTC | CASSFRGTGFSYEQYF
TRBJ1-1 | TRBV5-1 | - | - | TGCGCCAGCAGCCACTCACAGGACATGAACACTGAAGCTTTCTTT | CASSHSQDMNTEAFF
TRBJ2-7 | TRBV3-1 | - | - | TGTGCCAGCAGCCACTTCACAGGGAGCTGGGGCGAGCAGTACTTC | CASSHFTGSWGEQYF
TRBJ2-1 | TRBV7-9 | - | - | TGTGCCAGCAGCTTTGGACTAACGACGAATGAGCAGTTCTTC | CASSFGLTTNEQFF
TRBJ2-5 | TRBV6-5 | - | - | TGTGCCAGCAGTTACTCGACAGCGCAAGAGACCCAGTACTTC | CASSYSTAQETQYF